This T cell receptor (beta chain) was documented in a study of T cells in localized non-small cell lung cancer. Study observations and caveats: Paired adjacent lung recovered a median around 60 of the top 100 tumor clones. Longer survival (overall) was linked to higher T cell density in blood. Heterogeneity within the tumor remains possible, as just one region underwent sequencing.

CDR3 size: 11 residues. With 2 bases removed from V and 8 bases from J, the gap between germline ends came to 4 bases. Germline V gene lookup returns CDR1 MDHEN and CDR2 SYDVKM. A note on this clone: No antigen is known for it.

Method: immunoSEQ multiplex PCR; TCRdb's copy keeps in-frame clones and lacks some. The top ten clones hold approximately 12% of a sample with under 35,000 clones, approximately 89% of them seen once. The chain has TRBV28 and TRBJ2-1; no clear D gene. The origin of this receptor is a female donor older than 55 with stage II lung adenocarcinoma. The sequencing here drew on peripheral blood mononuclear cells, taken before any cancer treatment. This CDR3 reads CASSLGHEQFF. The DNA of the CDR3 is TGTGCCAGCAGTTTAGGTCATGAGCAGTTCTTC.